This TCR beta chain originates from a study of brain T cells in children with intractable seizures. This clone was recorded only once. Its specificity is unknown. The time point is: blood from clinic visit 5 months post-surgery; TSC patient then seizure free. Sequencing was limited to surgery cases with top T cell transcript signatures in brain tissue. Patients received at least one anti-epileptic drug before surgery. The study's findings and limits: Absence of clones before surgery may stem from lower sequencing depth.

Repertoires were generated with immunoSEQ multiplex PCR, while TCRdb's copy carries only in-frame clones and drops some. This sample has 340,000 or so clones; over 90% occur once, and the top ten carry 5.5% to 6%. This CDR3 has 13 residues. V shed 8 bases and J shed 2 bases, with 13 bases lying between them. V is TRBV12-3 or TRBV12-4 and J is TRBJ2-7; D is possibly TRBD2 (6 bases). This clonotype was sampled from a boy in the first two years of life with tuberous sclerosis and intractable seizures. The sample in question was peripheral blood, obtained about 5 months after surgery. In DNA, the CDR3 is TGTGCCAGCGGGGGGACGGGCGCCTACGAGCAGTACTTC. This sequence encodes CASGGTGAYEQYF.